Listed below are T cell receptor beta chains from one sample, sequenced in a study of CD8 T cells in Susac syndrome. One entry per CDR3 protein results from TCRdb running MiXCR on the immunoSEQ multiplex PCR reads. The data show some 110,000 distinct CDR3 sequences, about 93% seen once. Source material: CD4+ T cells from PBMCs. The receptors were sampled from a human donor in good health. Both conserved end residues are part of each CDR3. The D gene is left open where the match is weak. The size of a clone is reported for some rows only, either as once, few or many, or as a class for expanded clones.

>TRBV7-2|.|TRBJ2-5|.
CASSLGARGRAQYF
TGTGCCAGCAGCTTAGGCGCCAGGGGCAGGGCCCAGTACTTC
>TRBV7-2|.|TRBJ1-1|.
CASSLLRQNTEAFF
TGTGCCAGCAGCTTATTGAGGCAGAACACTGAAGCTTTCTTT
>TRBV6-2/TRBV6-3|TRBD1|TRBJ2-7|once
CASSRGTGYTISYEQYF
TGTGCCAGCAGTCGAGGGACAGGATACACTATCTCCTACGAGCAGTACTTC
>TRBV6-2/TRBV6-3|.|TRBJ2-2|.
CASSYEGANTGELFF
TGTGCCAGCAGTTACGAGGGGGCGAACACCGGGGAGCTGTTTTTT
>TRBV30|TRBD1|TRBJ1-5|.
CAWSEGQDLNQPQHF
TGTGCCTGGAGTGAGGGACAGGACCTAAATCAGCCCCAGCATTTT
>TRBV2|.|TRBJ2-7|.
CASTGLVYEQYF
TGTGCCAGCACCGGTCTGGTTTACGAGCAGTACTTC
>TRBV7-2|.|TRBJ2-2|.
CASSKMTGNTGELFF
TGTGCCAGCAGCAAGATGACAGGGAACACCGGGGAGCTGTTTTTT
>TRBV9|TRBD2|TRBJ2-3|.
CASSVGLAGTNTDTQYF
TGTGCCAGCAGCGTAGGACTAGCGGGGACCAACACAGATACGCAGTATTTT
>TRBV7-2|.|TRBJ2-3|.
CASSYLGGTDTQYF
TGTGCCAGCAGCTACCTCGGAGGCACAGATACGCAGTATTTT
>TRBV20-1|.|TRBJ1-3|.
CSADADSGNTIYF
TGCAGTGCAGACGCGGACTCTGGAAACACCATATATTTT
>TRBV20-1|TRBD2|TRBJ2-4|.
CSARQLGGRAGVAKNIQYF
TGCAGTGCTAGACAATTGGGCGGGAGGGCCGGGGTGGCCAAAAACATTCAGTACTTC